The 25 T cell receptor beta chains in this list originate from one sample, sequenced in a study of breast tumors, draining lymph nodes, adjacent tissues. From the multiplex PCR reads, TCRdb called clonotypes with MiXCR, one entry per CDR3 protein. The table includes roughly 80,000 distinct CDR3 sequences, roughly a fifth detected once. Breast cancer patients provided tissue from their axillary draining lymph nodes. The sample consisted of axillary lymph node tissue. The receptors come from a female donor with breast cancer. Some clones in this sample may be carry-over from other donors' samples.

The chain links TRBV15 to TRBJ1-1, with D perhaps matching TRBD1 (6 bases). V lost 1 base, J lost 4 bases, and 13 bases lay in between. The germline gives CDR1 LNHNV, CDR2 YYDKDF (reference sequence). The CDR3 runs 15 residues. CDR3 in amino acids: CATSRGRGGFTEAFF. CDR3 coding DNA: TGTGCCACCAGCAGAGGCCGAGGGGGGTTCACTGAAGCTTTCTTT.

This clonotype was seen a few times. A much larger clone lies one base from this, so it may be a read error. The chain joins TRBV16 to TRBJ1-6, with D uncertain. The CDR3 has 15 residues. Germline-derived CDR1 and CDR2 are KGHSY and FQNENV. CDR3 sequence: CASSQGSSNNSPLHF. The CDR3 DNA follows: TGTGCCAGCAGCCAAGGGAGCTCCAATAATTCACCCCTCCACTTT. Full variable domain (outside the CDR3, taken from reference TRBV16 and TRBJ1-6): GEEVAQTPKHLVRGEGQKAKLYCAPIKGHSYVFWYQQVLKNEFKFLISFQNENVFDETGMPKERFSAKCLPNSPCSLEIQATKLEDSAVYFCASSQGSSNNSPLHFGNGTRLTVT.

This clonotype was found many times. This chain uses TRBV7-9 with TRBJ1-2; 9 bases agree with TRBD1. In germline, CDR1 is SEHNR, CDR2 FQNEAQ (reference sequence). The V gene end was trimmed by 6 bases and the J gene end by 4 bases; junction bases not matched to a gene: 21. The CDR3 covers 19 residues. The CDR3 region has the DNA TGTGCCAGCAGGCCTGAACCGGGGACAGGGTACGTTCGTAGCTATGGCTACACCTTC. It is translated as CASRPEPGTGYVRSYGYTF.

V usage is TRBV30 and J usage is TRBJ1-5; D not resolved. Trimming left V 1 base short and J 8 bases short, with 9 bases between. The CDR3 spans 12 residues. Germline V gives CDR1 GTSNPN, CDR2 SVGIG (reference sequence). The CDR3 bases are TGTGCCTGGAGTGCCAATCGTGAGCCCCAGCATTTT. As protein: CAWSANREPQHF.

The V and J genes are TRBV3-1 and TRBJ2-7; 8 bases are shared with TRBD2. The CDR3 is 15 amino acids. CDR1 LGHDT and CDR2 YNNKEL come from the germline V gene (reference sequence). Unmatched junction bases numbered 9, after V lost 2 bases and J lost 6 bases. The CDR3 spells CASSQILAEVGEQYF. The CDR3 DNA reads TGTGCCAGCAGCCAAATACTAGCGGAGGTAGGCGAGCAGTACTTC.

Remarks on this clonotype: The missing conserved phenylalanine or tryptophan at the end of this CDR3 makes a read error likely. This rearrangement joins TRBV28 to TRBJ1-2; TRBD1 matches 8 bases. CDR1 MDHEN and CDR2 SYDVKM come from the germline V gene. After removal of 6 bases from V and 8 bases from J, the junction contained 8 bases not matched to a gene. The CDR3 has 13 amino acids. CDR3 DNA: TGTGCCAGCAGCAGGGGGCAGGAAGGGGGCTACACCCTC. Its protein is CASSRGQEGGYTL.

The J gene is TRBJ1-1, the V gene TRBV20-1; weak D call: TRBD1 (6 bases). V lost 3 bases to trimming and J lost 0 bases, with 11 bases between them. The length of the CDR3 is 14 residues. Per germline, CDR1 DFQATT and CDR2 SNEGSKA (reference sequence). CDR3 nucleotide sequence: TGCAGTGCTAGTAAAGGGGGGGTGAACACTGAAGCTTTCTTT. It codes for CSASKGGVNTEAFF.

This clonotype was picked up many times. V gene TRBV7-2 combines with J gene TRBJ2-1; weak D call: TRBD2 (5 bases). Trimming stripped 5 bases from V and 1 base from J, with 12 bases between. This CDR3 has 15 amino acids. Germline CDR1 is SGHTA and CDR2 is FQGNSA. Written as DNA, the CDR3 is TGTGCCAGCAGCCCAGCGGTTGGGTCCTACAATGAGCAGTTCTTC. This encodes CASSPAVGSYNEQFF.

This clonotype was found many times. This chain connects TRBV9 to TRBJ1-6, with a possible D match to TRBD1 (5 bases). Germline values: CDR1 SGDLS, CDR2 YYNGEE. The CDR3 is 15 amino acids. The V end lost 6 bases, the J end lost 6 bases, and 16 bases lay between the germline ends. The CDR3 nucleotides are TGTGCCAGCACCACAGGTGCACCTGGTAATTCACCCCTCCACTTT. Protein: CASTTGAPGNSPLHF. Using reference TRBV9 and TRBJ1-6 for the parts outside the CDR3, the full variable domain is DSGVTQTPKHLITATGQRVTLRCSPRSGDLSVYWYQQSLDQGLQFLIQYYNGEERAKGNILERFSAQQFPDLHSELNLSSLELGDSALYFCASTTGAPGNSPLHFGNGTRLTVT.

Comments on this clonotype: A much bigger clone sits one base away, suggesting this may be a read error. Here the CDR3 omits its conserved ending phenylalanine or tryptophan, so a read error is the likely source. The CDR3, as DNA: TGTGCCAGCAGCCAAGGACCCAGGAGCTACAATGAGCAGTTCTTA. Protein: CASSQGPRSYNEQFL. This chain uses TRBV14 with TRBJ2-1; no reliable D call. Trimming removed 1 base at V and 3 bases at J, with 10 bases between. Germline CDR1 SGHDN, CDR2 FVKESK. The CDR3 runs to 15 residues.

Ten or more counts support this clonotype. The chain couples TRBV11-1 to TRBJ2-7; TRBD2 agrees at 10 bases. The V gene's germline CDR1 is SGHAT and CDR2 FQDESV (reference sequence). CDR3 size: 15 residues. J lost 5 bases, V lost 5 bases, and 9 bases had no gene match. In DNA, the CDR3 is TGTGCCAGCAGCCTCGCCGGACTAGCGGTGCACGAGCAGTACTTC. Protein: CASSLAGLAVHEQYF.

This clonotype has a count of ten or more. The CDR3 DNA reads TGTGCCAGCAGTTTTCTCAACTATGGCTACACCTTC. Its translation: CASSFLNYGYTF. The V and J genes are TRBV12-3 or TRBV12-4 and TRBJ1-2, with unresolved D. The ends were cut back, 3 bases at V and 2 bases at J, with 4 bases in the middle. The CDR3 sequence is 12 residues long.

This sequence joins TRBV28 and TRBJ1-2; no definite D call. The CDR3 consists of 13 residues. V lost 4 bases and J 4 bases, leaving 10 bases between the germline ends. CDR1 and CDR2 from the germline V gene are MDHEN and SYDVKM. The CDR3 here is CASSSGGVYGYTF. DNA for the CDR3: TGTGCCAGCAGTTCCGGCGGTGTCTATGGCTACACCTTC.

For this clonotype: A read error may be the cause here, since a much bigger clone is one base away. In this CDR3 the conserved last residue, phenylalanine or tryptophan, is missing, so a read error is likely. The V call is TRBV3-1, the J call TRBJ2-7; no clear D gene. Trimming took 1 base from V and 4 from J, leaving 5 bases between them. Germline CDR1 reads LGHDT; CDR2 reads YNNKEL (reference sequence). The CDR3 has 12 amino acids. Here the CDR3 reads CASSQVKYEQYL. CDR3 bases: TGTGCCAGCAGCCAAGTAAAATACGAGCAGTACCTC.

About this clonotype: A much larger clonotype is one base distant, so this may be a read error. The rearrangement joins TRBV20-1 to TRBJ1-5; 10 bases align to TRBD1. V was clipped by 8 bases and J by 5 bases; unmatched bases: 12. Germline CDR1 reads DFQATT; CDR2 reads SNEGSKA (reference sequence). The CDR3 is 15 amino acids. The CDR3 sequence: CSSRGIDRGHQPQHF. The CDR3 coding sequence is TGCAGTTCTCGGGGAATCGACAGGGGGCATCAGCCCCAGCATTTT.

By share, this clonotype counts as medium-sized (0.01 to 0.1%). The CDR3 DNA sequence: TGTGCCATCAGGACTAGGGATGCCTACGAGCAGTACTTC. As protein: CAIRTRDAYEQYF. V and J are TRBV10-3 and TRBJ2-7; D possibly corresponds to TRBD2 (6 bases). The CDR3 sequence is 13 residues long. The V end was cut by 6 bases, the J end by 2 bases, with 11 bases between. Germline V lookup: CDR1 ENHRY, CDR2 SYGVKD.

The chain couples TRBV27 to TRBJ2-5; D not certain. Germline CDR1 is MNHEY and CDR2 is SMNVEV (reference sequence). CDR3 length: 11 amino acids. Deletions cut 10 bases from V and 4 bases from J, with 10 bases between. CDR3 coding DNA: TGTGCCACTCGAAGGGCAGAGACCCAGTACTTC. It encodes CATRRAETQYF.

This clonotype was counted ten times or more. CDR3 loop: CSAYWGGSTDTQYF. CDR3 nucleotide sequence: TGCAGTGCCTACTGGGGTGGGAGCACAGATACGCAGTATTTT. The chain couples TRBV20-1 to TRBJ2-3; no reliable D call. This CDR3 contains 14 residues. Between the trimmed V and J ends, which lost 6 bases and 0 bases, there was a span of 13 bases. CDR1 DFQATT and CDR2 SNEGSKA come from the germline V gene (reference sequence).

This clonotype was picked up many times. This chain uses TRBV20-1 with TRBJ1-2, with unresolved D. CDR3 length equals 15 residues. CDR1 is DFQATT, CDR2 SNEGSKA, per germline (reference sequence). Trimming took off 0 bases at V and 2 bases at J, with 13 bases between the two ends. CDR3 in amino acids: CSARDGRGRNYGYTF. The CDR3 bases are TGCAGTGCTAGAGATGGTCGTGGGAGGAACTATGGCTACACCTTC.

This clonotype occurred many times. This sequence joins TRBV4-3 and TRBJ1-6; unclear D gene. The germline V gene has CDR1 LGHNA and CDR2 YSLEER. The CDR3 totals 15 residues. V was clipped by 3 bases and J by 8 bases, with 14 bases between them. DNA for the CDR3: TGCGCCAGCAGCCAGAGGGAGTTGGGCGATTCACCCCTCCACTTT. It encodes CASSQRELGDSPLHF.

A remark on this clonotype: The conserved final phenylalanine or tryptophan is absent from the CDR3, which likely points to a read error. The V and J genes are TRBV19 and TRBJ2-5; D remains unclear. CDR3 length: 14 residues. Trimming left V 3 bases short and J 0 bases short, with 8 bases between. Germline CDR1 is LNHDA and CDR2 is SQIVND (reference sequence). This chain's CDR3 is CASSMGRHQETQYL. CDR3 DNA: TGTGCCAGTAGTATGGGCAGACACCAAGAGACCCAGTACTTA.

As concerns this clonotype: A read error may explain this, as a much larger clone is one base away. V and J are TRBV19 and TRBJ2-2, with no clear D. There are 14 residues in the CDR3. Looked up from germline, CDR1 is LNHDA and CDR2 is SQIVND (reference sequence). The CDR3 bases are TGTGCCGGTAGTATATTTGGAGCAGCCGGGGAGCTGTTTTTT. Translation: CAGSIFGAAGELFF. Full variable domain (remainder filled in from reference TRBV19 and TRBJ2-2): DGGITQSPKYLFRKEGQNVTLSCEQNLNHDAMYWYRQDPGQGLRLIYYSQIVNDFQKGDIAEGYSVSREKKESFPLTVTSAQKNPTAFYLCAGSIFGAAGELFFGEGSRLTVL.

CDR3 in DNA: TGTGCCAGCAGTTTATGGGGGGTACCCGAAGCTTTCTTT. Translating it yields CASSLWGVPEAFF. The V and J genes are TRBV28 and TRBJ1-1; TRBD1 is a possible D gene (5 bases). The CDR3 is 13 residues long. Looked up from germline, CDR1 is MDHEN and CDR2 is SYDVKM. Trimming pared 0 bases from V and 8 bases from J, leaving 10 bases between.

Many counts were recorded for this clonotype. The CDR3 DNA reads TGTGCCAGCACTTCGACTAGCGGGAGCGCCTACGAGCAGTACTTC. This encodes CASTSTSGSAYEQYF. This rearrangement joins TRBV12-3 or TRBV12-4 to TRBJ2-7; TRBD2 matches 12 bases. The CDR3 runs to 15 residues. J was trimmed by 2 bases and V by 7 bases; bases with no gene match: 6.

Of note for this clonotype: A much larger clone differs from this one at a single base, so this may be a read error. This rearrangement joins TRBV4-3 to TRBJ2-3; 7 bases map to TRBD2. From germline, CDR1 is LGHNA and CDR2 YSLEER. With 0 bases clipped from V and 0 bases from J, the junction kept 3 bases outside the gene matches. There are 16 residues in the CDR3. The DNA of the CDR3 is TGCGCCAGCAGCCAAGAGGAGCGGGAAAGCACAGATACGCAGTATTTT. It codes for CASSQEERESTDTQYF.